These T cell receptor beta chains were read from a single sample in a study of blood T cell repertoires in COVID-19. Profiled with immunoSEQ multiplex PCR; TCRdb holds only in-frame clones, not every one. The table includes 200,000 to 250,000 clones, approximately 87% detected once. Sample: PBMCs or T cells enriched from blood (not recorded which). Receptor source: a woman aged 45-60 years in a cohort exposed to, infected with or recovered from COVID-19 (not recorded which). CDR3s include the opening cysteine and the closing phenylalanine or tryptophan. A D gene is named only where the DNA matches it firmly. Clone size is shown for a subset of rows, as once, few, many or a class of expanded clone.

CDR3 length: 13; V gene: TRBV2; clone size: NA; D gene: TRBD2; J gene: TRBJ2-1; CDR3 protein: CASQRGGYNEQFF; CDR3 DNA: TGTGCCAGCCAGCGGGGGGGTTACAATGAGCAGTTCTTC
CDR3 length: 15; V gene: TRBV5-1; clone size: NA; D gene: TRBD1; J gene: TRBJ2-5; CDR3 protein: CASSTGTGRRETQYF; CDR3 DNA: TGCGCCAGCAGCACCGGGACAGGGCGTCGAGAGACCCAGTACTTC
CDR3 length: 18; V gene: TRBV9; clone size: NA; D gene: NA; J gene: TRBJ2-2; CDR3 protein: CASSVESGRGAASGELFF; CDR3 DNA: TGTGCCAGCAGCGTAGAGTCAGGTCGGGGGGCGGCTAGCGGGGAGCTGTTTTTT
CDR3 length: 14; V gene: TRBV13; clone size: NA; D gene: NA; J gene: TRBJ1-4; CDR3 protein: CASGEQGTDEKLFF; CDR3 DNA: TGTGCCAGCGGGGAACAGGGTACCGATGAAAAACTGTTTTTT
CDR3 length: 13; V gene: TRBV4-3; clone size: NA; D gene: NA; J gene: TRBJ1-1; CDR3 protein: CASSPRTTGEAFF; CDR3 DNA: TGCGCCAGCAGCCCACGGACAACCGGGGAAGCTTTCTTT
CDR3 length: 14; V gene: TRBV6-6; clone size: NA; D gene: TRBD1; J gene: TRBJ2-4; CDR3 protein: CASSSEGAWDIQYF; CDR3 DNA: TGTGCCAGCAGTTCCGAGGGGGCGTGGGACATTCAGTACTTC
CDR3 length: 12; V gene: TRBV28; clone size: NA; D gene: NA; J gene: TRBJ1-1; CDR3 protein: CASGGLATEAFF; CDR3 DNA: TGTGCCAGTGGGGGCTTGGCGACTGAAGCTTTCTTT
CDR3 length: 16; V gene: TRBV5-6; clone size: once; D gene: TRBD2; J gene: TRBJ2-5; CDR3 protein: CASSLFTSGVQETQYF; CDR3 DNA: TGTGCCAGCAGCTTGTTTACTAGCGGGGTCCAAGAGACCCAGTACTTC
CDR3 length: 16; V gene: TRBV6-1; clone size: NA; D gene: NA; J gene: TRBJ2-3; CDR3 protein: CASSDPGVVTPDTQYF; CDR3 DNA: TGTGCCAGCAGTGATCCCGGGGTGGTCACGCCAGATACGCAGTATTTT
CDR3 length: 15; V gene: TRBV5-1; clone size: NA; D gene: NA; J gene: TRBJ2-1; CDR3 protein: CASSFIPGPYNEQFF; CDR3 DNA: TGCGCCAGCAGCTTCATTCCGGGTCCCTACAATGAGCAGTTCTTC
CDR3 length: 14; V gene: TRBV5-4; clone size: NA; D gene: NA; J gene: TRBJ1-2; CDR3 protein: CASSLDNNNYGYTF; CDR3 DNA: TGTGCCAGCAGCTTGGATAACAATAACTATGGCTACACCTTC
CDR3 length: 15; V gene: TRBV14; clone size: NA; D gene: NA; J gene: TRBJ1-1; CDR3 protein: CASSLGPGGGTEAFF; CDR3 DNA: TGTGCCAGCAGCCTAGGACCCGGCGGGGGCACTGAAGCTTTCTTT
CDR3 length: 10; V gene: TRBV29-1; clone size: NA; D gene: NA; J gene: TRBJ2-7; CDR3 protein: CSALSYEQYF; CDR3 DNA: TGCAGCGCCTTGAGCTACGAGCAGTACTTC
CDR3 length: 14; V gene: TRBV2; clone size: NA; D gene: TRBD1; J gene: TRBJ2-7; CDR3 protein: CASAPGTGNYEQYF; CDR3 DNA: TGTGCCAGCGCTCCCGGGACAGGGAACTACGAGCAGTACTTC
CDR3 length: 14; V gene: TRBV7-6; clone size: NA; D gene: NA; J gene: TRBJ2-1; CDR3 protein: CASSLTAILNRQFF; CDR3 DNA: TGTGCCAGCAGCTTAACAGCCATCCTGAACCGGCAGTTCTTC
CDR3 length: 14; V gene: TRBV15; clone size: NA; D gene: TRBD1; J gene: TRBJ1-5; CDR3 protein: CATRTGESNQPQHF; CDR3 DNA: TGTGCCACCCGGACAGGGGAGAGCAATCAGCCCCAGCATTTT
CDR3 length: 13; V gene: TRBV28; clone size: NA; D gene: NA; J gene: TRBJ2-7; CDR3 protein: CASSRGGTGEQYF; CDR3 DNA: TGTGCCAGCAGCCGAGGGGGAACGGGCGAGCAGTACTTC
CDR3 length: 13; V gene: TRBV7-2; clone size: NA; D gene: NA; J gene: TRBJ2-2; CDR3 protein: CAGGGGNTGELFF; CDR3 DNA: TGTGCCGGGGGCGGGGGGAACACCGGGGAGCTGTTTTTT
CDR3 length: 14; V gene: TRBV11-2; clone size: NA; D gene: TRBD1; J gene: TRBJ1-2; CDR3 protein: CASRQTGAWYGYTF; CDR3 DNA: TGTGCCAGCAGACAGACAGGGGCTTGGTATGGCTACACCTTC
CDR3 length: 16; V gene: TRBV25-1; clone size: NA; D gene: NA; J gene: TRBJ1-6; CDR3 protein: CASSERLGRGNSPLHF; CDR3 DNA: TGTGCCAGCAGTGAAAGGTTGGGCAGGGGTAATTCACCCCTCCACTTT
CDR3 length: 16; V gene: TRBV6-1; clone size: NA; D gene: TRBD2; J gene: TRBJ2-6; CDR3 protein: CASSARDYSGANVLTF; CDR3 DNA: TGTGCCAGCAGTGCCCGGGACTACTCTGGGGCCAACGTCCTGACTTTC
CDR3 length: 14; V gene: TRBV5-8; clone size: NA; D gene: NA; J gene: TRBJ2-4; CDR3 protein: CASSPQGSFHIQYF; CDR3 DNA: TGTGCCAGCAGCCCCCAGGGGTCTTTTCACATTCAGTACTTC
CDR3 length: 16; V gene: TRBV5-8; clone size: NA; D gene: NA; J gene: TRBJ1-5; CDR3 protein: CASSLLDTFSNQPQHF; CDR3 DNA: TGTGCCAGCAGCTTGTTGGACACCTTTAGCAATCAGCCCCAGCATTTT
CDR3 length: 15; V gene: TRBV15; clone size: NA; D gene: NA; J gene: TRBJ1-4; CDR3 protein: CATSSLTQPNEKLFF; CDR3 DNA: TGTGCCACCAGCAGCTTGACTCAACCGAATGAAAAACTGTTTTTT
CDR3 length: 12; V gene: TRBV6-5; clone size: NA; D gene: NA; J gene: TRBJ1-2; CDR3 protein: CASITGSYGYTF; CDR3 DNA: TGTGCCAGCATCACAGGTAGCTATGGCTACACCTTC
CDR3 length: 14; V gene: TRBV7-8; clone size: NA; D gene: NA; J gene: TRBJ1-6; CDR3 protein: CASSLGGYNSPLHF; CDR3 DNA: TGTGCCAGCAGCTTAGGCGGGTATAATTCACCCCTCCACTTT
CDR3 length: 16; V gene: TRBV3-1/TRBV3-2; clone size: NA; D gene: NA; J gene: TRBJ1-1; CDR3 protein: CASSQVGSVGLREAFF; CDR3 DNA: TGTGCCAGCAGCCAAGTGGGGTCCGTGGGGCTACGTGAAGCTTTCTTT
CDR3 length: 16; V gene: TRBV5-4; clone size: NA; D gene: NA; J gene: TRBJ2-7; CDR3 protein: CASSQFWGEKAYEQYF; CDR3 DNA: TGTGCCAGCAGCCAGTTTTGGGGGGAAAAGGCCTACGAGCAGTACTTC
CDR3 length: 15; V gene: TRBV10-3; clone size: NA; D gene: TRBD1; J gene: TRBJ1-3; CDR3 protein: CAIWTGAYSGNTIYF; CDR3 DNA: TGTGCCATATGGACAGGGGCGTACTCTGGAAACACCATATATTTT
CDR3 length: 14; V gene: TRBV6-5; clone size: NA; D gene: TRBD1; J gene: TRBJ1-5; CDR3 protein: CASRTGNGNQPQHF; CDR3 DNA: TGTGCCAGCAGGACAGGGAATGGCAATCAGCCCCAGCATTTT
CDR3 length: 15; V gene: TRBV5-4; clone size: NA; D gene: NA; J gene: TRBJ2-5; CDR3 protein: CASSLRGAPPETQYF; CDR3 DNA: TGTGCCAGCAGCCTACGGGGGGCGCCCCCAGAGACCCAGTACTTC
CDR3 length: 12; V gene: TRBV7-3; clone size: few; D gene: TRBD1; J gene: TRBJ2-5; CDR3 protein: CASYRGTETQYF; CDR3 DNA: TGTGCCAGTTACAGGGGAACGGAGACCCAGTACTTC
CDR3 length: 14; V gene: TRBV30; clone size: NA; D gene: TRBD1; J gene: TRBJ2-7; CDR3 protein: CAWSKGTGAYEQYF; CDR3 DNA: TGTGCCTGGAGTAAAGGGACAGGGGCCTACGAGCAGTACTTC
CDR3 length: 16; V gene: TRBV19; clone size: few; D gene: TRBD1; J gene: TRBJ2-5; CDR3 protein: CASRQGGQGVSETQYF; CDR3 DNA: TGTGCCAGTCGCCAGGGGGGACAGGGGGTTTCGGAGACCCAGTACTTC